Listed below are T cell receptor beta chains from one sample, sequenced in a study of cytotoxic CD8 clonotypes in ibrutinib-treated CLL. Profiled with immunoSEQ multiplex PCR; TCRdb holds only in-frame clones, not every one. The data show 130,000 or so clones, about 85% seen once. Source: PBMCs, taken after 24 months of ibrutinib treatment. These receptors were obtained from a human donor with chronic lymphocytic leukemia. Each CDR3 is given with its conserved first and last residue. Each record gives: J gene, CDR3 length, V gene, clone size, D gene, CDR3 DNA, CDR3 protein. D genes are given only for firm matches. Expanded clones get a size class; other rows say once, few or many, or leave the size out.

J: TRBJ2-7; length: 12; V: TRBV6-6; size: many; D: .; DNA: TGTGCCAGCAGTTACACGGACAGCCCCCCGAACTTC; CDR3: CASSYTDSPPNF
J: TRBJ2-7; length: 12; V: TRBV2; size: .; D: TRBD2; DNA: TGTGCCAGCAAGCGGGGGGGGTACGAGCAGTACTTC; CDR3: CASKRGGYEQYF
J: TRBJ2-5; length: 16; V: TRBV9; size: .; D: TRBD2; DNA: TGTGCCAGCAGCGCAGTAGCGGGGGGGCCACTGGAGACCCAGTACTTC; CDR3: CASSAVAGGPLETQYF
J: TRBJ2-1; length: 13; V: TRBV19; size: .; D: .; DNA: TGTGCCAGTACCGATTCAGGGCGTACTGAGCAGTTCTTC; CDR3: CASTDSGRTEQFF
J: TRBJ1-3; length: 15; V: TRBV5-1; size: .; D: .; DNA: TGCGCCAGCAGCGCCTCGGGGGGCGCCTTTAGCACCATATATTTT; CDR3: CASSASGGAFSTIYF
J: TRBJ1-1; length: 13; V: TRBV9; size: .; D: TRBD1; DNA: TGTGCCAGCAGCGCCAGGGGGCTGGCTGAAGCTTTCTTT; CDR3: CASSARGLAEAFF
J: TRBJ1-1; length: 12; V: TRBV5-1; size: .; D: .; DNA: TGCGCCAGCAGCTTGGGTCGGACTGAAGCTTTCTTT; CDR3: CASSLGRTEAFF
J: TRBJ1-2; length: 13; V: TRBV6-6; size: .; D: .; DNA: TGTGCCAGCATCGAAGGGGTTTTCGGTGGCTACACCTTC; CDR3: CASIEGVFGGYTF
J: TRBJ2-3; length: 14; V: TRBV4-3; size: .; D: .; DNA: TGCGCCAGCAGCCAAGAGCTTAGGGTTTCCTCGCAGTATTTT; CDR3: CASSQELRVSSQYF
J: TRBJ2-3; length: 19; V: TRBV10-3; size: .; D: TRBD2; DNA: TGTGCCATCAGGGCCGGGACTAGCGGGGGGGCACGCGAAGCAGATACGCAGTATTTT; CDR3: CAIRAGTSGGAREADTQYF
J: TRBJ1-4; length: 14; V: TRBV5-1; size: few; D: .; DNA: TGCGCCAGCAGCGCCGGAGGAGGGGATGAAAAACTGTTTTTT; CDR3: CASSAGGGDEKLFF
J: TRBJ2-7; length: 14; V: TRBV5-4; size: .; D: TRBD1; DNA: TGTGCCAGCAGCTGGGACAGCCCACCCTACGAGCAGTACTTC; CDR3: CASSWDSPPYEQYF
J: TRBJ1-1; length: 14; V: TRBV4-1; size: .; D: .; DNA: TGCGCCAGCAGCTCCCCGACCCGGGCGACTGAAGCTTTCTTT; CDR3: CASSSPTRATEAFF
J: TRBJ1-5; length: 15; V: TRBV28; size: .; D: .; DNA: TGTGCCAGCCTATGGGGGTCAGGGAATCGGCAGCCCCAGCATTTT; CDR3: CASLWGSGNRQPQHF
J: TRBJ2-7; length: 13; V: TRBV7-9; size: .; D: .; DNA: TGTGCCAGCAGCCCAAGGGGGGTTTACGAGCAGTACTTC; CDR3: CASSPRGVYEQYF
J: TRBJ2-7; length: 14; V: TRBV5-1; size: .; D: .; DNA: TGCGCCAGCAGCTTGGAGGCGGTCTCCTACGAGCAGTACTTC; CDR3: CASSLEAVSYEQYF
J: TRBJ1-2; length: 17; V: TRBV6-1; size: .; D: TRBD1; DNA: TGTGCCAGCAGTGACCCCCTCGGACAGGGGCCATACTATGGCTACACCTTC; CDR3: CASSDPLGQGPYYGYTF
J: TRBJ2-4; length: 13; V: TRBV5-1; size: .; D: .; DNA: TGCGCCAGCAGCCGAAGACAGGTCGGCATTCAGTACTTC; CDR3: CASSRRQVGIQYF
J: TRBJ2-3; length: 12; V: TRBV29-1; size: .; D: TRBD2; DNA: TGCAGCGGGGCCGGGGGGAGCGATACGCAGTATTTT; CDR3: CSGAGGSDTQYF
J: TRBJ2-2; length: 15; V: TRBV10-3; size: .; D: TRBD1; DNA: TGTGCCATCAGTGGGGCCCTGACAGGGCACGGGGAGCTGTTTTTT; CDR3: CAISGALTGHGELFF
J: TRBJ2-5; length: 15; V: TRBV4-1; size: .; D: TRBD2; DNA: TGCGCCAGCAGCCAAGGACTAGCGGCCCAAGAGACCCAGTACTTC; CDR3: CASSQGLAAQETQYF
J: TRBJ2-7; length: 15; V: TRBV6-1; size: .; D: TRBD2; DNA: TGTGCCAGCAGTCCGCCTAGCGGGATCACCTACGAGCAGTACTTC; CDR3: CASSPPSGITYEQYF
J: TRBJ1-5; length: 15; V: TRBV27; size: .; D: TRBD1; DNA: TGTGCCAGCAGTTTTCGGGGACAGGGCAATCAGCCCCAGCATTTT; CDR3: CASSFRGQGNQPQHF
J: TRBJ1-2; length: 11; V: TRBV6-6; size: .; D: .; DNA: TGTGCCAGCAGGAGGCGAGGTGGCTACACCTTC; CDR3: CASRRRGGYTF
J: TRBJ1-1; length: 14; V: TRBV18; size: .; D: .; DNA: TGTGCCAGCTCAGCAGGACAGCCGAACACTGAAGCTTTCTTT; CDR3: CASSAGQPNTEAFF
J: TRBJ2-7; length: 14; V: TRBV25-1; size: .; D: .; DNA: TGTGCCAGCAGTGATTCCGGGACTCTTGTCGAGCAGTACTTC; CDR3: CASSDSGTLVEQYF
J: TRBJ1-6; length: 18; V: TRBV10-3; size: once; D: .; DNA: TGTGCCATCAGTGCTTTAAGACCCAGGGAAGGGGATAATTCACCCCTCCACTTT; CDR3: CAISALRPREGDNSPLHF
J: TRBJ1-2; length: 15; V: TRBV4-3; size: .; D: .; DNA: TGCGCCAGCAGCCAAGATCTGAGACGGATGTATGGCTACACCTTC; CDR3: CASSQDLRRMYGYTF
J: TRBJ1-1; length: 14; V: TRBV6-1; size: .; D: TRBD1; DNA: TGTGCCAGCGTCTCACAGGGGGCGCGCGCTGAAGCTTTCTTT; CDR3: CASVSQGARAEAFF
J: TRBJ1-6; length: 16; V: TRBV9; size: .; D: .; DNA: TGTGCCAGCAGCGTGGCAGGGCGATTAGATAATTCACCCCTCCACTTT; CDR3: CASSVAGRLDNSPLHF
J: TRBJ1-1; length: 14; V: TRBV5-4; size: .; D: TRBD1; DNA: TGTGCCAGCAGACCCCGGACAGGCACAAGTGAAGCTTTCTTT; CDR3: CASRPRTGTSEAFF
J: TRBJ2-5; length: 14; V: TRBV6-5; size: .; D: .; DNA: TGTGCCAGCAGAGACCCGTTACGAGGGGAGACCCAGTACTTC; CDR3: CASRDPLRGETQYF
J: TRBJ1-2; length: 15; V: TRBV7-2; size: .; D: .; DNA: TGTGCCAGCAGCTTAGTTTCCCCCACAGACTATGGCTACACCTTC; CDR3: CASSLVSPTDYGYTF
J: TRBJ2-7; length: 16; V: TRBV29-1; size: .; D: TRBD1; DNA: TGCAGCGTTTCTATCCCGGACAGGCTCAGACCCTACGAGCAGTACTTC; CDR3: CSVSIPDRLRPYEQYF
J: TRBJ2-3; length: 15; V: TRBV9; size: .; D: .; DNA: TGTGCCAGCGGAGTCGCGGGGGCTAGCACAGATACGCAGTATTTT; CDR3: CASGVAGASTDTQYF
J: TRBJ2-1; length: 15; V: TRBV19; size: .; D: .; DNA: TGTGCCAGTACTTCCGGGCTCACTCCCTACAATGAGCAGTTCTTC; CDR3: CASTSGLTPYNEQFF
J: TRBJ1-4; length: 13; V: TRBV6-4; size: few; D: .; DNA: TGTGCCAGCAGTGTTGAGGCTAATGAAAAACTGTTTTTT; CDR3: CASSVEANEKLFF
J: TRBJ1-2; length: 14; V: TRBV10-3; size: .; D: .; DNA: TGTGCCATCAGGAGTCCAGGGGAGGGTGGTGGCTACACCTTC; CDR3: CAIRSPGEGGGYTF
J: TRBJ2-1; length: 15; V: TRBV5-1; size: .; D: TRBD2; DNA: TGCGCCAGCAGCCTCGACAGCGGGGGATACAATGAGCAGTTCTTC; CDR3: CASSLDSGGYNEQFF
J: TRBJ2-5; length: 15; V: TRBV5-1; size: once; D: .; DNA: TGCGCCAGCAGCAAGGATGGGGCAGTACAAGAGACCCAGTACTTC; CDR3: CASSKDGAVQETQYF
J: TRBJ2-3; length: 15; V: TRBV6-1; size: .; D: .; DNA: TGTGCCAGCAGTGTCAGGGGGGTTCAGACAGATACGCAGTATTTT; CDR3: CASSVRGVQTDTQYF
J: TRBJ2-7; length: 15; V: TRBV9; size: .; D: TRBD1; DNA: TGTGCCAGCAGCGGTCTTGGACAGGGGGTGAGTGAGCAGTACTTC; CDR3: CASSGLGQGVSEQYF
J: TRBJ1-3; length: 18; V: TRBV28; size: .; D: TRBD1; DNA: TGTGCCAGCAGTTTTTCGGCAGGAACGAGGGGGCCTGGAAACACCATATATTTT; CDR3: CASSFSAGTRGPGNTIYF